This T cell receptor (beta chain) stems from a study of blood T cell repertoires in COVID-19. In the study's own analysis: From reference gene primer amplification, estimates of nucleated cell counts were derived. The data were produced by immunoSEQ multiplex PCR, yet TCRdb's version contains in-frame clones alone and is incomplete. V, J and clone size are those of that table, while D and trimming were read from the DNA. The table has 50,000 to 85,000 clones, roughly 82% seen once. The CDR3 runs to 12 residues. Trimming removed 4 bases from V and 5 bases from J, with 9 bases in between. Germline V gives CDR1 SGHNT, CDR2 YYREEE (reference sequence).

The sequence was obtained from a man aged 55-75 years with acute or convalescent COVID-19. This rearrangement joins TRBV5-4 to TRBJ2-5; D gene ambiguous. Material for sequencing was peripheral blood. The CDR3 DNA reads as TGTGCCAGCAGCGATGCCAGGGAGACCCAGTACTTC. Translating gives CASSDARETQYF.